This T cell receptor (beta chain) was documented in a study of blood T cell repertoires in COVID-19. Overall study: Sample material is recorded as cDNA or gDNA derived from T cells, B-cell-depleted T cells, or PBMCs.

Germline CDR1 SGHRS, CDR2 YFSETQ. The CDR3 is 15 amino acids. After removal of 2 bases from V and 8 bases from J, the junction contained 10 bases not matched to a gene. The protocol was immunoSEQ multiplex PCR, while the TCRdb copy is restricted to in-frame clones and leaves out a portion. Of 150,000 to 200,000 clones listed, 81% are singletons. Sequencing was performed on peripheral blood. This receptor was obtained from a woman of 80 years or more with COVID-19, enrolled during active disease. This chain uses TRBV5-1 with TRBJ2-1; 7 nucleotides align to TRBD1. CDR3 amino acids: CASSFQQGIWDEQFF. The CDR3 region has the DNA TGCGCCAGCAGCTTCCAACAGGGGATTTGGGATGAGCAGTTCTTC.